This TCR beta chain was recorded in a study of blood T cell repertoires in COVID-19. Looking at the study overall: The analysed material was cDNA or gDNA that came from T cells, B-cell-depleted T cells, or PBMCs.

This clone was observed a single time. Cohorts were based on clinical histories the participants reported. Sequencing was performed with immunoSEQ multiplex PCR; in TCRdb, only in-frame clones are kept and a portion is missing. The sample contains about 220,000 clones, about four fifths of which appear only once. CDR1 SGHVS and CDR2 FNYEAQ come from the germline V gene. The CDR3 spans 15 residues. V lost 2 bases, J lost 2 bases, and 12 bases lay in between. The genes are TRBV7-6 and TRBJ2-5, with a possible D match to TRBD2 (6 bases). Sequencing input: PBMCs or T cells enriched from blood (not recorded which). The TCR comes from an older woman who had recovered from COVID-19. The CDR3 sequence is CASSLRASEQETQYF. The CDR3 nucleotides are TGTGCCAGCAGCTTAAGGGCTAGCGAACAAGAGACCCAGTACTTC.